Following are 9 T cell receptor beta chains from one sample sequenced in a study of cytomegalovirus exposure and HLA in healthy donors. 60 Vbeta and 13 Jbeta primers were used in PCR. Clones were read by immunoSEQ multiplex PCR, and TCRdb kept only the in-frame ones, dropping some. The table has about 130,000 clones, approximately 85% seen once; the top ten hold over 1.5%. The specimen was PBMCs. All receptors come from a boy between 10 and 17 years old in good health and CMV-seronegative.

This clone was counted between two and nine times. This rearrangement joins TRBV5-6 to TRBJ2-7; TRBD2 matches 7 bases. Unmatched junction bases numbered 5, after V lost 4 bases and J lost 1 base. Germline-derived CDR1 and CDR2 are SGHDT and YYEEEE. The CDR3 loop spans 14 amino acids. The CDR3 loop reads CASSPSGGSYEQYF. The CDR3 nucleotides are TGTGCCAGCAGCCCCTCGGGAGGATCCTACGAGCAGTACTTC.

This clone was recorded only once. The chain combines TRBV4-2 with TRBJ2-7; perhaps TRBD2 as D (5 bases). Per germline, CDR1 LGHNA and CDR2 YNFKEQ. V lost 4 bases and J 7 bases, leaving 20 bases between the germline ends. This CDR3 has 15 residues. The CDR3 nucleotides are TGTGCCAGCAGCCGCGACACCTCGGGGAGCCTGGAGCAGTACTTC. This gives the protein CASSRDTSGSLEQYF.

This chain uses TRBV9 with TRBJ1-5; D remains ambiguous. The CDR3 covers 14 residues. Germline V gives CDR1 SGDLS, CDR2 YYNGEE. Trimming took off 3 bases at V and 0 bases at J, with 7 bases between the two ends. The CDR3 loop is CASSAPFSNQPQHF. The CDR3 DNA is TGTGCCAGCAGCGCCCCCTTTAGCAATCAGCCCCAGCATTTT.

The chain recombines TRBV6-6 with TRBJ1-2; weak D call: TRBD1 (6 bases). Trimming cost V 5 bases and J 5 bases, with 12 bases left between them. Germline V lookup: CDR1 MNHNY, CDR2 SVGAGI (reference sequence). The CDR3 consists of 13 residues. The CDR3 nucleotides read TGTGCCAGCAGTCCGAGGCAGGGGTATGGCTACACCTTC. This translates into CASSPRQGYGYTF.

This chain connects TRBV13 to TRBJ2-1; D is ambiguous. V lost 2 bases and J lost 4, with 6 bases in between. The CDR3 spans 13 residues. CDR1 PRHDT and CDR2 FYEKMQ come from the germline V gene (reference sequence). In nucleotides, the CDR3 is TGTGCCAGCAGCTTACTAGAATACAATGAGCAGTTCTTC. It codes for CASSLLEYNEQFF.

The rearrangement links TRBV13 to TRBJ2-1, with D unresolved. The germline V gene has CDR1 PRHDT and CDR2 FYEKMQ (reference sequence). The ends were cut back, 8 bases at V and 6 bases at J, with 14 bases in the middle. The CDR3 is 13 residues long. In nucleotides, the CDR3 is TGTGCCAGCGTTCAGAACCCTGGCAATGAGCAGTTCTTC. It specifies CASVQNPGNEQFF.

This clone has a single count. The CDR3 sequence is CASSPSGDSYNEQFF. The CDR3 DNA follows: TGTGCCAGTAGTCCGAGCGGGGATTCCTACAATGAGCAGTTCTTC. The genes are TRBV19 and TRBJ2-1; 7 bases match TRBD2. CDR3 length equals 15 residues. CDR1 LNHDA and CDR2 SQIVND come from the germline V gene (reference sequence). With 5 bases clipped from V and 1 base from J, the junction kept 5 bases outside the gene matches.

V is TRBV9 and J is TRBJ1-3; D is undetermined. The CDR3 has 16 amino acids. Per the germline V gene, CDR1 is SGDLS and CDR2 is YYNGEE. V lost 0 bases to trimming and J lost 0 bases, with 10 bases between them. CDR3 nucleotides: TGTGCCAGCAGCGTAGGACTGGAACGCTCTGGAAACACCATATATTTT. Protein sequence: CASSVGLERSGNTIYF.

This clone came up once. V and J are TRBV7-2 and TRBJ2-1; maybe TRBD2 (6 bases). This CDR3 is built from 16 residues. Germline V gene lookup returns CDR1 SGHTA and CDR2 FQGNSA. V lost 4 bases and J 0 bases, leaving 13 bases between the germline ends. CDR3 residues: CASSSLSGSSYNEQFF. DNA of the CDR3: TGTGCCAGCAGCTCCCTTAGCGGTAGCTCCTACAATGAGCAGTTCTTC.